The present T cell receptor (beta chain) was sequenced within a study of EBV T-cell therapy then PD-1 blockade in nasopharyngeal carcinoma. The germline gives CDR1 SGDLS, CDR2 YYNGEE. This CDR3 is 14 amino acids long. Deletions cut 4 bases from V and 6 bases from J, with 17 bases between. The assay was immunoSEQ multiplex PCR, and TCRdb's table has in-frame clones only and misses some. Of 15,000 or so clones listed, around 84% are singletons. Notes on this clone: Its antigen is unidentified.

As for treatment: AdE1-LMPpoly-expanded autologous EBV-specific T-cell therapy followed by anti-PD-1 nivolumab. The specimen comprised CD8+ T cells from blood, sampled around day 96 from a patient whose treatment included autologous EBV-specific T cells and nivolumab. The sequence came from a man aged 35 to 55 with nasopharyngeal carcinoma. The chain links TRBV9 to TRBJ2-7; perhaps D is TRBD1 or TRBD2 (5 bases each). CDR3 protein: CASSPGAPLREQYF. The CDR3 DNA sequence: TGTGCCAGCAGCCCCGGGGCTCCCCTACGCGAGCAGTACTTC.